This T cell receptor beta chain was captured in a study of cytomegalovirus exposure and HLA in healthy donors. Germline CDR1 reads SSHAT; CDR2 reads FNYEAQ (reference sequence). CDR3 size: 15 residues. This PCR relied on a set of 60 Vbeta primers and 13 Jbeta primers. The assay was immunoSEQ multiplex PCR, and TCRdb's table has in-frame clones only and misses some. The table includes around 140,000 clones, approximately 83% detected once. This clone was seen just once. A read error may produce the germline difference seen at one junction end. Material for sequencing was PBMCs. This TCR derives from a male donor in good health and CMV-seronegative. The chain employs TRBV7-7 and TRBJ2-7; TRBD1 is a possible D gene (6 bases). CDR3 DNA sequence: TGTGCTAGCAGCTTAAGGGCAGGGGATAACTACGAGCAGTACTTC. The encoded protein is CASSLRAGDNYEQYF.